This TCR beta chain was identified in a study of blood T cell repertoires in COVID-19. About the research overall: COVID-19 samples from acute and convalescent phases originated in the United States, Italy and Spain. T cells, B-cell-depleted T cells, or PBMCs provided the cDNA or gDNA that served as material.

The CDR3 extends over 15 amino acids. Trimming took off 0 bases at V and 5 bases at J, with 16 bases between the two ends. CDR1 and CDR2 (germline): SQVTM, ANQGSEA. In the original workflow: Estimation of nucleated cell counts relied on the amplification of reference gene primers. Only in-frame clones appear in the TCRdb table, and some are missing; sequencing was by immunoSEQ multiplex PCR. V and J calls and clone size follow that table, whereas D and trimming were derived from the DNA. The sample shows 140,000 to 150,000 clones, over 75% of them seen only once. This clonotype originated in a man between 65 and 80 years old with acute or convalescent COVID-19. Sequenced material: peripheral blood. V and J are TRBV29-1 and TRBJ2-5; tentative D call: TRBD1 (7 bases). The DNA of the CDR3 is TGCAGCGTTGAAGATCGTGGAGGGGGCGGCGAGACCCAGTACTTC. This encodes CSVEDRGGGGETQYF.